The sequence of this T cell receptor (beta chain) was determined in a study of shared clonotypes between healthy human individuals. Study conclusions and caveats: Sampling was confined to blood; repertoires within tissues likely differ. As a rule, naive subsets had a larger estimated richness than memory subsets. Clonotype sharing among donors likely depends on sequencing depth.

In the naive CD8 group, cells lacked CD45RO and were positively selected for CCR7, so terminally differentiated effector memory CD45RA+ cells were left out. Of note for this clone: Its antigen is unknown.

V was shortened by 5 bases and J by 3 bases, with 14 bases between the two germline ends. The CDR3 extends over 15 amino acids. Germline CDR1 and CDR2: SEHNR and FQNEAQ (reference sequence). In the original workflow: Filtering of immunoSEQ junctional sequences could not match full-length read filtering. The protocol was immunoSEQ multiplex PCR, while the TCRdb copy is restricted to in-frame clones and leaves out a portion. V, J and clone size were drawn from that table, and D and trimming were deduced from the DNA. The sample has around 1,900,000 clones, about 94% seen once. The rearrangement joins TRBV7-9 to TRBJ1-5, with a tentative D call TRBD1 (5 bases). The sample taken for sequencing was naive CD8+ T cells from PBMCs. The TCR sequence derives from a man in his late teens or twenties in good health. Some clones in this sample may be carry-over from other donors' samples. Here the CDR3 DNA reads TGTGCCAGCAGCGGACGGGACGGCCACAATCAGCCCCAGCATTTT. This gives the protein CASSGRDGHNQPQHF.